This T cell receptor beta chain was recorded in a study of CD8+CD57+ T cells in acquired aplastic anemia. The count of this clonotype is one. Using genomic DNA as the template, TCR beta VDJ and CDR3 profiling was carried out. Using its own MiXCR run on the reads, TCRdb lists one record per CDR3 protein. The table includes roughly 61,000 distinct CDR3 sequences, 55% detected once. The sample taken for sequencing was sorted CD4+, CD8+, or CD8+CD57+ T cells (not recorded which) from PBMCs. The sequence derives from a human donor in good health, serving as a control.

As DNA, the CDR3 is TGCAGTGCTAGAGATCGGGCAGGGACCCATCAGCCCCAGCATTTT. Its translation: CSARDRAGTHQPQHF. V gene TRBV20-1 combines with J gene TRBJ1-5; D might be TRBD1 (5 bases). Germline assignment: CDR1 DFQATT and CDR2 SNEGSKA (reference sequence). This CDR3 contains 15 residues. Trimming removed 0 bases at V and 5 bases at J, with 14 bases between.